This T cell receptor (beta chain) was identified during a study of cytomegalovirus exposure and HLA in healthy donors. The CDR3 loop spans 15 amino acids. J gave up 4 bases and V 3 bases, and 5 bases lay outside the gene matches. Per the germline V gene, CDR1 is GTSNPN and CDR2 is SVGIG (reference sequence). A note on this clone: Antigen: not known.

Both 60 Vbeta primers and 13 Jbeta primers went into the PCR. Produced via immunoSEQ multiplex PCR; TCRdb's table is partial and in-frame only. Here the sample spans around 150,000 clones, less than 85% being singletons. Study-wide results and caveats: Later genetic work tied a missense DCLRE1C variant to beta-chain V and J trimming. Exclusion as indistinguishable affected some V segments, including TRBV6-2 and TRBV6-3.

Specimen: PBMCs. The chain has TRBV30 and TRBJ2-3; 12 nucleotides align to TRBD1. This receptor was taken from a man aged 40-49 years in good health and CMV-seronegative. The CDR3 DNA follows: TGTGCCTGGAGAGAAGGGACAGGGGGCCCAGATACGCAGTATTTT. Its translation is CAWREGTGGPDTQYF.